This T cell receptor beta chain originates from a study of human T cells and chemical hapten exposure. General study results and limits: Donors had alopecia, so their immune response may differ from healthy people's.

Individual cDNA molecules had unique molecular identifiers attached to them by the library. TCRdb reprocessed the reads via MiXCR and lists one record per CDR3 protein. This sample has thousands of distinct CDR3 sequences; just under 50% occur once, and the top ten carry roughly 3%. Points on this clonotype: Its specificity is unknown.

Treatment defined: therapeutic diphenylcyclopropenone sensitization with weekly scalp DPC. There are 14 residues in the CDR3. Germline-derived CDR1 and CDR2 are SGDLS and YYNGEE. The V and J ends lost 6 bases and 0 bases respectively, with 12 bases between them. The chain carries TRBV9 and TRBJ1-1, with unresolved D. This material consisted of whole blood, taken before DPC sensitization or 2, 6, or about 24 weeks after (not recorded which). The sequence derives from an adult with alopecia areata. Some clones in this sample may be carry-over from other donors' samples. This table probably holds off-target reads from a library built for another chain. CDR3: CASNNGDMNTEAFF. CDR3 bases: TGTGCCAGCAATAACGGGGATATGAACACTGAAGCTTTCTTT.